This is a list of T cell receptor beta chains from one sample in a study of cytomegalovirus exposure and HLA in healthy donors. Libraries were prepared by immunoSEQ multiplex PCR; TCRdb keeps only in-frame clonotypes and omits some of them. The table records 90,000 to 120,000 clones, 65% to 85% of them present only once. Sequencing was performed on PBMCs. All receptors come from a man aged 18 to 30 in good health and CMV-seronegative. Both conserved end residues are part of each CDR3. Fields, in order: V gene, D gene, clone size, J gene, CDR3 protein, CDR3 DNA. The D gene is left open where the match is weak. A clone size is listed for some rows: how often the clone was seen (once, few, many), or a class if it is expanded.

V gene: TRBV9
D gene: TRBD1
clone size: -
J gene: TRBJ1-1
CDR3 protein: CASSVGQGVGGTEAFF
CDR3 DNA: TGTGCCAGCAGCGTAGGACAGGGGGTAGGAGGCACTGAAGCTTTCTTT

V gene: TRBV7-2
D gene: -
clone size: -
J gene: TRBJ1-2
CDR3 protein: CASSPGVEGYTF
CDR3 DNA: TGTGCCAGCAGCCCAGGGGTAGAAGGCTACACCTTC

V gene: TRBV6-6
D gene: TRBD1
clone size: -
J gene: TRBJ2-3
CDR3 protein: CASSPRGPDTQYF
CDR3 DNA: TGTGCCAGCAGCCCCAGGGGGCCTGATACGCAGTATTTT

V gene: TRBV20-1
D gene: TRBD1
clone size: -
J gene: TRBJ1-1
CDR3 protein: CSPSRDSEAFF
CDR3 DNA: TGCTCCCCGTCCCGGGACAGTGAAGCTTTCTTT

V gene: TRBV4-3
D gene: -
clone size: -
J gene: TRBJ1-4
CDR3 protein: CASSQDSRPASGEKLFF
CDR3 DNA: TGCGCCAGCAGCCAAGATTCGCGCCCGGCCTCGGGGGAAAAACTGTTTTTT

V gene: TRBV9
D gene: -
clone size: -
J gene: TRBJ2-3
CDR3 protein: CASSVEGVGRDTQYF
CDR3 DNA: TGTGCCAGCAGCGTAGAGGGGGTTGGAAGAGATACGCAGTATTTT

V gene: TRBV5-4
D gene: -
clone size: -
J gene: TRBJ2-3
CDR3 protein: CASSGGGVSTDTQYF
CDR3 DNA: TGTGCCAGCAGCGGCGGGGGCGTCAGCACAGATACGCAGTATTTT

V gene: TRBV5-1
D gene: TRBD1
clone size: -
J gene: TRBJ2-5
CDR3 protein: CASSLGDRGRQETQYF
CDR3 DNA: TGCGCCAGCAGCTTGGGGGACAGGGGGAGACAAGAGACCCAGTACTTC

V gene: TRBV5-5
D gene: -
clone size: -
J gene: TRBJ1-6
CDR3 protein: CASSSVGANSPLHF
CDR3 DNA: TGTGCCAGCAGCTCTGTAGGGGCAAACTCACCCCTCCACTTT

V gene: TRBV6-6
D gene: -
clone size: -
J gene: TRBJ2-5
CDR3 protein: CASTLRISGHQETQYF
CDR3 DNA: TGTGCCAGCACCCTTCGGATCAGCGGGCACCAAGAGACCCAGTACTTC

V gene: TRBV5-4
D gene: -
clone size: -
J gene: TRBJ2-1
CDR3 protein: CASSAGTPLGNEQFF
CDR3 DNA: TGTGCCAGCAGCGCCGGGACACCTCTGGGGAATGAGCAGTTCTTC

V gene: TRBV14
D gene: TRBD1
clone size: -
J gene: TRBJ1-2
CDR3 protein: CASSPGTGGGYTF
CDR3 DNA: TGTGCCAGCAGCCCAGGGACAGGGGGTGGCTACACCTTC

V gene: TRBV27
D gene: -
clone size: -
J gene: TRBJ1-1
CDR3 protein: CASSVDRTYNTEAFF
CDR3 DNA: TGTGCCAGCAGTGTCGACAGGACCTATAACACTGAAGCTTTCTTT

V gene: TRBV28
D gene: -
clone size: once
J gene: TRBJ1-6
CDR3 protein: CASNKPVIHNSPLHF
CDR3 DNA: TGTGCCAGCAATAAGCCCGTTATCCATAATTCACCCCTCCACTTT

V gene: TRBV7-2
D gene: -
clone size: -
J gene: TRBJ2-7
CDR3 protein: CASSPLRGYKQYF
CDR3 DNA: TGTGCCAGCAGCCCACTCAGGGGTTATAAGCAGTACTTC

V gene: TRBV6-5
D gene: -
clone size: -
J gene: TRBJ1-3
CDR3 protein: CASRQTAGNTIYF
CDR3 DNA: TGTGCCAGCAGGCAGACAGCTGGAAACACCATATATTTT

V gene: TRBV7-7
D gene: -
clone size: -
J gene: TRBJ2-2
CDR3 protein: CASSSDGVTGELFF
CDR3 DNA: TGTGCCAGCAGCTCCGACGGGGTTACCGGGGAGCTGTTTTTT

V gene: TRBV9
D gene: TRBD1
clone size: -
J gene: TRBJ1-2
CDR3 protein: CASSPVPTGLYGYTF
CDR3 DNA: TGTGCCAGCAGCCCCGTTCCGACAGGGCTCTATGGCTACACCTTC

V gene: TRBV28
D gene: -
clone size: -
J gene: TRBJ2-1
CDR3 protein: CASSLFWTDTNEQFF
CDR3 DNA: TGTGCCAGCAGTTTATTTTGGACAGATACCAATGAGCAGTTCTTC

V gene: TRBV7-3
D gene: -
clone size: -
J gene: TRBJ2-3
CDR3 protein: CASSLRRADTQYF
CDR3 DNA: TGTGCCAGCAGCTTAAGGAGAGCAGATACGCAGTATTTT

V gene: TRBV5-1
D gene: -
clone size: -
J gene: TRBJ2-6
CDR3 protein: CASSRKDSPLSGANVLTF
CDR3 DNA: TGCGCCAGCAGCCGAAAGGACAGTCCCTTATCTGGGGCCAACGTCCTGACTTTC

V gene: TRBV2
D gene: TRBD2
clone size: -
J gene: TRBJ2-7
CDR3 protein: CASSVETSVVEQYF
CDR3 DNA: TGTGCCAGCAGTGTGGAGACTAGCGTAGTCGAGCAGTACTTC

V gene: TRBV7-9
D gene: TRBD1
clone size: -
J gene: TRBJ2-3
CDR3 protein: CASSLTGSTDTQYF
CDR3 DNA: TGTGCCAGCAGCTTGACAGGGAGCACAGATACGCAGTATTTT

V gene: TRBV28
D gene: TRBD1
clone size: few
J gene: TRBJ1-1
CDR3 protein: CASSGGGQQAFF
CDR3 DNA: TGTGCCAGCAGTGGTGGGGGACAGCAAGCTTTCTTT

V gene: TRBV5-4
D gene: TRBD1
clone size: once
J gene: TRBJ1-1
CDR3 protein: CASSLAGGWRTGDDGTEAFF
CDR3 DNA: TGTGCCAGCAGCTTGGCTGGCGGATGGCGGACAGGGGATGATGGCACTGAAGCTTTCTTT

V gene: TRBV7-9
D gene: -
clone size: -
J gene: TRBJ2-3
CDR3 protein: CASSLGRGRGDTQYF
CDR3 DNA: TGTGCCAGCAGCTTAGGCCGGGGGAGAGGCGATACGCAGTATTTT

V gene: TRBV14
D gene: -
clone size: -
J gene: TRBJ2-6
CDR3 protein: CASSQVPGTLSGANVLTF
CDR3 DNA: TGTGCCAGCAGCCAAGTCCCAGGTACCCTCTCTGGGGCCAACGTCCTGACTTTC

V gene: TRBV7-9
D gene: TRBD1
clone size: -
J gene: TRBJ2-7
CDR3 protein: CASSFSGQGVGSLDYEQYF
CDR3 DNA: TGTGCCAGCAGCTTTTCCGGACAGGGGGTTGGGTCCTTAGACTACGAGCAGTACTTC

V gene: TRBV19
D gene: -
clone size: -
J gene: TRBJ1-5
CDR3 protein: CASSLDPILRRNQPQHF
CDR3 DNA: TGTGCCAGTAGTCTGGACCCGATCCTGAGGAGGAATCAGCCCCAGCATTTT

V gene: TRBV5-1
D gene: TRBD1
clone size: -
J gene: TRBJ1-1
CDR3 protein: CASSFRTGREAFF
CDR3 DNA: TGCGCCAGCAGCTTTCGGACAGGGCGTGAAGCTTTCTTT

V gene: TRBV10-3
D gene: TRBD1
clone size: -
J gene: TRBJ1-2
CDR3 protein: CAISESSRAGGIGGYTF
CDR3 DNA: TGTGCCATCAGTGAGTCCTCCCGGGCAGGGGGTATCGGTGGCTACACCTTC

V gene: TRBV6-1
D gene: -
clone size: -
J gene: TRBJ1-1
CDR3 protein: CASSERYRNTEAFF
CDR3 DNA: TGTGCCAGCAGTGAACGATACAGAAACACTGAAGCTTTCTTT

V gene: TRBV6-1
D gene: TRBD1
clone size: few
J gene: TRBJ1-1
CDR3 protein: CASSELAGGANTEAFF
CDR3 DNA: TGTGCCAGCAGTGAACTCGCAGGGGGCGCAAACACTGAAGCTTTCTTT

V gene: TRBV7-3
D gene: TRBD2
clone size: -
J gene: TRBJ2-1
CDR3 protein: CASRSSGGYNEQFF
CDR3 DNA: TGTGCCAGCAGGTCTAGCGGGGGATACAATGAGCAGTTCTTC

V gene: TRBV2
D gene: TRBD1
clone size: -
J gene: TRBJ2-7
CDR3 protein: CATDRGRTYEQYF
CDR3 DNA: TGTGCCACTGACAGGGGGAGAACCTACGAGCAGTACTTC

V gene: TRBV13
D gene: -
clone size: once
J gene: TRBJ1-1
CDR3 protein: CASSLRRGNTEAFF
CDR3 DNA: TGTGCCAGCAGCTTACGCAGGGGGAACACTGAAGCTTTCTTT

V gene: TRBV19
D gene: TRBD2
clone size: -
J gene: TRBJ2-1
CDR3 protein: CASSISGGSYNEQFF
CDR3 DNA: TGTGCCAGTAGTATTAGCGGGGGCTCCTACAATGAGCAGTTCTTC

V gene: TRBV5-1
D gene: TRBD2
clone size: -
J gene: TRBJ2-3
CDR3 protein: CASSLRGVSTDTQYF
CDR3 DNA: TGCGCCAGCAGCCTCCGGGGGGTGAGCACAGATACGCAGTATTTT

V gene: TRBV5-6
D gene: -
clone size: -
J gene: TRBJ1-6
CDR3 protein: CASSWGGPGVHSPLHF
CDR3 DNA: TGTGCCAGCAGCTGGGGGGGGCCGGGGGTTCATTCACCCCTCCACTTT

V gene: TRBV7-9
D gene: -
clone size: -
J gene: TRBJ1-6
CDR3 protein: CASSLDQSPLHF
CDR3 DNA: TGTGCCAGCAGCTTAGATCAGTCACCCCTCCACTTT

V gene: TRBV5-8
D gene: -
clone size: -
J gene: TRBJ2-5
CDR3 protein: CASSLGQASELQETQYF
CDR3 DNA: TGTGCCAGCAGCTTGGGCCAAGCTAGCGAGCTCCAAGAGACCCAGTACTTC

V gene: TRBV28
D gene: -
clone size: -
J gene: TRBJ2-5
CDR3 protein: CASSPTGTETQYF
CDR3 DNA: TGTGCCAGCAGTCCTACAGGGACAGAGACCCAGTACTTC

V gene: TRBV27
D gene: TRBD1
clone size: -
J gene: TRBJ2-2
CDR3 protein: CASSWDRDNTGELFF
CDR3 DNA: TGTGCCAGCAGTTGGGACAGGGATAACACCGGGGAGCTGTTTTTT

V gene: TRBV6-5
D gene: -
clone size: few
J gene: TRBJ1-5
CDR3 protein: CASGAAGNQPQHF
CDR3 DNA: TGTGCCAGCGGCGCGGCGGGCAATCAGCCCCAGCATTTT

V gene: TRBV7-9
D gene: TRBD1
clone size: -
J gene: TRBJ1-2
CDR3 protein: CASSTSPPDRDYGYTF
CDR3 DNA: TGTGCCAGCAGCACGTCTCCCCCCGACAGGGACTATGGCTACACCTTC

V gene: TRBV6-5
D gene: TRBD2
clone size: -
J gene: TRBJ2-5
CDR3 protein: CASSRGAGGLETQYF
CDR3 DNA: TGTGCCAGCAGCCGGGGGGCGGGGGGGCTGGAGACCCAGTACTTC

V gene: TRBV29-1
D gene: TRBD2
clone size: -
J gene: TRBJ2-5
CDR3 protein: CSVGFGAGGRGSQYF
CDR3 DNA: TGCAGCGTTGGGTTTGGAGCGGGGGGCCGAGGTAGCCAGTACTTC

V gene: TRBV7-9
D gene: TRBD2
clone size: -
J gene: TRBJ2-1
CDR3 protein: CASSLVAGGPNEQFF
CDR3 DNA: TGTGCCAGCAGCTTAGTAGCGGGGGGGCCCAATGAGCAGTTCTTC

V gene: TRBV4-3
D gene: TRBD1
clone size: -
J gene: TRBJ2-7
CDR3 protein: CASSQGRGLYEQYF
CDR3 DNA: TGCGCCAGCAGCCAAGGTAGGGGGCTGTACGAGCAGTACTTC

V gene: TRBV2
D gene: -
clone size: -
J gene: TRBJ2-7
CDR3 protein: CASAGIAYEQYF
CDR3 DNA: TGTGCCAGTGCAGGGATAGCCTACGAGCAGTACTTC

V gene: TRBV6-5
D gene: -
clone size: -
J gene: TRBJ1-2
CDR3 protein: CASTPYLGNYGYTF
CDR3 DNA: TGTGCCAGCACCCCGTACCTCGGGAACTATGGCTACACCTTC

V gene: TRBV5-6
D gene: -
clone size: few
J gene: TRBJ1-2
CDR3 protein: CASSFVGPVLGGYTF
CDR3 DNA: TGTGCCAGCAGTTTCGTGGGGCCCGTCTTGGGAGGCTACACCTTC

V gene: TRBV5-1
D gene: TRBD1
clone size: -
J gene: TRBJ1-1
CDR3 protein: CASSPRTGIGEAFF
CDR3 DNA: TGCGCCAGCAGCCCTCGGACAGGCATCGGTGAAGCTTTCTTT